This T cell receptor (beta chain) appears in the sequencing data of a study of blood T cells in healthy people across ages. Then a second PCR, running roughly 7 to 11 cycles, was carried out with a sample-barcoded 5' primer and a J-beta primer mix. From the 5' RACE reads, TCRdb called clonotypes with MiXCR, one entry per CDR3 protein. The sample gives approximately 1.5 million distinct CDR3 sequences, roughly 32% of which show up once; about 11% is in the top ten. V dropped 6 bases and J dropped 9 bases, with 24 bases sitting between them. This CDR3 is 16 amino acids long. The germline V gene encodes CDR1 LGHDT and CDR2 YNNKEL (reference sequence).

The receptor was isolated from a woman between 25 and 40 years old in good health. The source material was blood. This chain links TRBV3-1 with TRBJ2-1; the D gene is possibly TRBD2 (6 bases). The CDR3 sequence is CASSSTRGSLRSEQFF. The DNA of the CDR3 is TGTGCCAGCAGTAGTACTCGGGGGAGCCTTAGGAGTGAGCAGTTCTTC.